A selection of T cell receptor beta chains follows, all from one sample in a study of cytomegalovirus exposure and HLA in healthy donors. Produced via immunoSEQ multiplex PCR; TCRdb's table is partial and in-frame only. This table has about 50,000 clones, about 82% appearing once. Sequenced: PBMCs. Source of these receptors: a man younger than 45 in good health and CMV-seronegative. Both conserved end residues are part of each CDR3. D genes are given only for firm matches. Where a row states a size, it is once, few, many or the class of an expanded clone; other rows omit it.

>TRBJ2-7|TRBV5-1|NA|NA
CASSLEGVRSEQYF
TGCGCCAGCAGCTTGGAGGGGGTCCGTTCCGAGCAGTACTTC
>TRBJ2-3|TRBV27|NA|once
CAAGPAGDTQYF
TGTGCTGCAGGGCCGGCTGGAGATACGCAGTATTTT
>TRBJ2-2|TRBV19|NA|once
CASMAGRGGSGELFF
TGTGCCAGTATGGCTGGCAGGGGTGGTTCCGGGGAGCTGTTTTTT
>TRBJ1-5|TRBV5-1|TRBD1|NA
CASSTGTGNDQPQHF
TGCGCCAGCAGCACCGGGACAGGGAATGATCAGCCCCAGCATTTT
>TRBJ2-1|TRBV13|TRBD1|NA
CASSFTGGKNNEQFF
TGTGCCAGCAGCTTCACAGGGGGCAAGAACAATGAGCAGTTCTTC
>TRBJ2-2|TRBV19|NA|NA
CASRSPGAGGHTGELFF
TGTGCCAGTCGCTCCCCGGGGGCAGGGGGGCACACCGGGGAGCTGTTTTTT
>TRBJ1-1|TRBV18|NA|NA
CASSLLKQPNTEAFF
TGTGCCAGCTCACTGCTTAAACAGCCGAACACTGAAGCTTTCTTT
>TRBJ2-2|TRBV7-2|NA|few
CASSSDRAGYNGELFF
TGTGCCAGCAGCTCCGACAGGGCGGGGTATAACGGGGAGCTGTTTTTT
>TRBJ2-2|TRBV6-4|TRBD2|NA
CASSGLAGNTGELFF
TGTGCCAGCAGTGGACTAGCGGGGAACACCGGGGAGCTGTTTTTT
>TRBJ1-1|TRBV4-3|NA|NA
CASSQDRRRTENTEAFF
TGCGCCAGCAGCCAAGATCGCCGGCGTACAGAGAACACTGAAGCTTTCTTT
>TRBJ1-2|TRBV6-1|NA|NA
CASSELSRGGYTF
TGTGCCAGCAGTGAACTGAGTCGGGGTGGCTACACCTTC
>TRBJ1-3|TRBV10-3|NA|NA
CAISGFTGTGNTIYF
TGTGCCATCAGTGGCTTTACCGGGACTGGAAACACCATATATTTT
>TRBJ1-5|TRBV19|NA|NA
CASRKIIDSSGNQPQHF
TGTGCCAGTAGGAAGATTATCGACAGCTCCGGCAATCAGCCCCAGCATTTT
>TRBJ2-5|TRBV29-1|TRBD1|NA
CSANIRQGETQYF
TGCAGCGCAAACATCAGACAGGGCGAGACCCAGTACTTC
>TRBJ1-1|TRBV7-8|NA|NA
CASSLVSLWVSADTEAFF
TGTGCCAGCAGCTTAGTAAGTTTATGGGTTTCTGCGGACACTGAAGCTTTCTTT
>TRBJ2-7|TRBV5-5|TRBD2|NA
CASSETSGIFYEQYF
TGTGCCAGCAGCGAGACTAGCGGGATCTTCTACGAGCAGTACTTC
>TRBJ1-2|TRBV2|NA|NA
CASETDRLGGYTF
TGTGCCAGCGAGACCGACAGGTTAGGTGGCTACACCTTC
>TRBJ2-1|TRBV6-6|TRBD2|once
CASSPSSGGGYEQFF
TGTGCCAGCAGCCCATCTAGCGGGGGGGGGTATGAGCAGTTCTTC
>TRBJ1-4|TRBV5-1|NA|few
CASSLRGDGGKLFF
TGCGCCAGCAGCTTGCGAGGGGACGGGGGAAAACTGTTTTTT
>TRBJ1-1|TRBV6-1|NA|few
CASSLLNTEAFF
TGTGCCAGCAGCCTCCTGAACACTGAAGCTTTCTTT
>TRBJ1-2|TRBV19|TRBD1|NA
CASSPRTGGGYGYAF
TGTGCCAGTAGTCCAAGGACAGGGGGCGGCTATGGCTACGCCTTC
>TRBJ1-1|TRBV5-6|NA|NA
CASSIGRNTEAFF
TGTGCCAGCAGCATCGGGAGGAACACTGAAGCTTTCTTT
>TRBJ1-6|TRBV6-1|NA|few
CASSARGAGGSPLHF
TGTGCCAGCAGTGCTCGGGGGGCTGGGGGTTCACCCCTCCACTTT
>TRBJ2-7|TRBV30|TRBD2|NA
CAWSVREVEGEQYF
TGTGCCTGGAGTGTTCGGGAGGTTGAGGGGGAGCAGTACTTC
>TRBJ2-1|TRBV28|TRBD1|NA
CASRSGGPTYNEQFF
TGTGCCAGCAGGTCAGGGGGTCCTACCTACAATGAGCAGTTCTTC
>TRBJ2-7|TRBV5-1|NA|NA
CASSSSGTSSSYEQYF
TGCGCCAGCAGCTCATCCGGGACTTCGAGCTCCTACGAGCAGTACTTC
>TRBJ2-3|TRBV27|TRBD1|NA
CASSGLTGGRPPDTQYF
TGTGCCAGCAGTGGGTTGACAGGGGGCCGCCCCCCAGATACGCAGTATTTT
>TRBJ1-5|TRBV5-8|TRBD1|once
CASSPAGQGLPNQPQHF
TGTGCCAGCAGCCCCGCGGGACAGGGACTTCCAAATCAGCCCCAGCATTTT
>TRBJ1-2|TRBV18|TRBD1|NA
CASSEDRDYGYTF
TGTGCCAGCTCAGAGGACAGGGATTATGGCTACACCTTC
>TRBJ1-1|TRBV2|NA|NA
CASGVGGVEAFF
TGTGCCAGCGGAGTCGGAGGCGTTGAAGCTTTCTTT
>TRBJ2-5|TRBV7-8|NA|NA
CASSFRIGGETQYF
TGTGCCAGCAGCTTCCGTATTGGGGGGGAGACCCAGTACTTC
>TRBJ1-1|TRBV4-2|NA|few
CASSQDQGTEAFF
TGTGCCAGCAGCCAGGACCAGGGTACTGAAGCTTTCTTT
>TRBJ2-7|TRBV14|NA|NA
CASSLGGFSYEQYF
TGTGCCAGCAGCCTGGGCGGGTTCTCCTACGAGCAGTACTTC
>TRBJ2-7|TRBV7-9|NA|few
CASGGFLGYEQYF
TGTGCCAGCGGCGGTTTCTTGGGTTACGAGCAGTACTTC
>TRBJ1-1|TRBV27|NA|few
CASSPTRRDKNTEAFF
TGTGCCAGCAGTCCGACCCGCCGGGACAAAAACACTGAAGCTTTCTTT
>TRBJ2-7|TRBV5-4|TRBD2|NA
CASSDGTSGRFYEQYF
TGTGCCAGCAGCGACGGGACTAGCGGGAGGTTCTACGAGCAGTACTTC
>TRBJ2-7|TRBV7-2|TRBD1|NA
CASSLVSGGYEQYF
TGTGCCAGCAGCTTAGTGTCAGGGGGCTACGAGCAGTACTTC